This T cell receptor (beta chain) was profiled in a study of spatial heterogeneity in lung cancer. Study details: Alpha-chain detections were consistently fewer than beta-chain detections among the sequences. Counts of TCR transcripts in tumor regions correlated strongly with a matched bulk RNA-seq T cell module score.

As concerns this clonotype: Its antigen is unidentified.

This CDR3 is 16 amino acids long. Per the germline V gene, CDR1 is SGDLS and CDR2 is YYNGEE. The ends were cut back, 4 bases at V and 4 bases at J, with 20 bases in the middle. Documented time point: sample taken at primary tumor resection. Patients with untreated early-stage non-small cell lung cancer, numbering some 68, were the donors. Without sorting, whole RNA was sequenced from tumor, nontumor lung or frozen PBMC. TCRdb ran MiXCR on the 5' RACE reads and lists one entry per CDR3 protein. In the table there are about 13,000 distinct CDR3 sequences, just over 5% of which are singletons. General observations from the study: Mutation counts in tumors were tracked by counts of expanded intratumoral alpha and beta TCRs.

The sequence was collected from a male donor with early-stage non-small cell lung cancer. The sample here was lung tumor tissue, taken at surgery. This chain links TRBV9 with TRBJ2-5, with a weak D call TRBD2 (6 bases). DNA for the CDR3: TGTGCCAGCAGCCCCCGGGACTGGAACACCCCAGAGACCCAGTACTTC. This encodes CASSPRDWNTPETQYF.